These T cell receptor beta chains were read from a single sample in a study of OX40 agonist ivuxolimab in advanced cancers. Repertoires were generated with immunoSEQ multiplex PCR, while TCRdb's copy carries only in-frame clones and drops some. Among 44,000 or so clones listed, 80% to 90% were seen once. The specimen was CD4+ or CD8+ T cells sorted from blood, collected in a trial of the OX40 agonist ivuxolimab. Every receptor here comes from an adult with an advanced solid tumor such as melanoma, head and neck, liver or kidney cancer. Each CDR3 is given with its conserved first and last residue. The order of the fields is V gene, clone size, D gene, J gene, CDR3 DNA, CDR3 protein. D genes are given only for firm matches. Rows give clone size only sometimes, using once, few, many, or a class for an expanded clone.

v_call: TRBV5-1; clone_size: .; d_call: TRBD1; j_call: TRBJ2-1; cdr3_nt: TGCGCCAGCAGCAGATCCGGGACAGGGGGAAGCAATGAGCAGTTCTTC; cdr3_aa: CASSRSGTGGSNEQFF
v_call: TRBV6-5; clone_size: .; d_call: TRBD1; j_call: TRBJ2-5; cdr3_nt: TGTGCCAGCAGTTACAACCAACAGGGGGCGCGGGAGACCCAGTACTTC; cdr3_aa: CASSYNQQGARETQYF
v_call: TRBV20-1; clone_size: .; d_call: .; j_call: TRBJ1-2; cdr3_nt: TGCAGTGCTAGAGATCAGTGGTCCGGCACCTTC; cdr3_aa: CSARDQWSGTF
v_call: TRBV7-9; clone_size: .; d_call: .; j_call: TRBJ2-7; cdr3_nt: TGTGCCAGCAGCCCGGTGGGGCTTATCGACGAGCAGTACTTC; cdr3_aa: CASSPVGLIDEQYF
v_call: TRBV28; clone_size: .; d_call: .; j_call: TRBJ1-4; cdr3_nt: TGTGCCAGCAGTTTACGTCCAGGCAGGAGAGATGAAAAACTGTTTTTT; cdr3_aa: CASSLRPGRRDEKLFF
v_call: TRBV23-1; clone_size: .; d_call: .; j_call: TRBJ1-4; cdr3_nt: TGCGCCAGCACGAATGAAAAACTGTTTTTT; cdr3_aa: CASTNEKLFF
v_call: TRBV5-6; clone_size: .; d_call: TRBD1; j_call: TRBJ2-7; cdr3_nt: TGTGCCAGCAGCTTTAGGACAGGGGTCTCCGAGCAGTACTTC; cdr3_aa: CASSFRTGVSEQYF
v_call: TRBV7-9; clone_size: .; d_call: TRBD1; j_call: TRBJ1-2; cdr3_nt: TGTGCCAGCAGCTTAACGCCGACAGGGCAAACTAACTATGGCTACACCTTC; cdr3_aa: CASSLTPTGQTNYGYTF
v_call: TRBV11-3; clone_size: .; d_call: TRBD1; j_call: TRBJ2-2; cdr3_nt: TGTGCCAGCAGCATTGGACAGGCGAACACCGGGGAGCTGTTTTTT; cdr3_aa: CASSIGQANTGELFF
v_call: TRBV7-6; clone_size: once; d_call: TRBD2; j_call: TRBJ2-5; cdr3_nt: TGTGCCAGCAGCTTAAGGGTAGCGGGGTACCAAGAGACCCAGTACTTC; cdr3_aa: CASSLRVAGYQETQYF
v_call: TRBV18; clone_size: .; d_call: .; j_call: TRBJ2-5; cdr3_nt: TGTGCCAGCTCACAAGCCCGGACCCGCCAAGAGACCCAGTACTTC; cdr3_aa: CASSQARTRQETQYF
v_call: TRBV6-6; clone_size: .; d_call: TRBD1; j_call: TRBJ2-7; cdr3_nt: TGTGCCAGCAGTTCACAGGGGAAGTCCTTCTACGAGCAGTACTTC; cdr3_aa: CASSSQGKSFYEQYF
v_call: TRBV15; clone_size: .; d_call: .; j_call: TRBJ1-6; cdr3_nt: TGTGCCACCAGCAGAGTGGTGGGTTCACCCCTCCACTTT; cdr3_aa: CATSRVVGSPLHF
v_call: TRBV19; clone_size: .; d_call: .; j_call: TRBJ1-2; cdr3_nt: TGTGCCAGTAGCCCTCAGGTAGCTTCTAACTATGGCTACACCTTC; cdr3_aa: CASSPQVASNYGYTF
v_call: TRBV4-3; clone_size: .; d_call: TRBD1; j_call: TRBJ1-1; cdr3_nt: TGCGCCAGCAGCCAATTTTTACAGGGGGCGACGAACACTGAAGCTTTCTTT; cdr3_aa: CASSQFLQGATNTEAFF
v_call: TRBV29-1; clone_size: once; d_call: .; j_call: TRBJ2-2; cdr3_nt: TGCAGCGTTGTACCCGATACCCCTTTGTACACCGGGGAGCTGTTTTTT; cdr3_aa: CSVVPDTPLYTGELFF
v_call: TRBV7-3; clone_size: .; d_call: TRBD2; j_call: TRBJ2-1; cdr3_nt: TGTGCCAGCAGCCCCCAGACTAGCGGGGCCAATGAGCAGTTCTTC; cdr3_aa: CASSPQTSGANEQFF
v_call: TRBV11-2; clone_size: .; d_call: .; j_call: TRBJ2-7; cdr3_nt: TGTGCCAGCAGCCCCAGACGGGATCCCTTCCGGGACGAGCAGTACTTC; cdr3_aa: CASSPRRDPFRDEQYF
v_call: TRBV5-1; clone_size: once; d_call: .; j_call: TRBJ2-6; cdr3_nt: TGCGCCAGCAGACCCTCAGGATCTGGGGCCAACGTCCTGACTTTC; cdr3_aa: CASRPSGSGANVLTF
v_call: TRBV11-2; clone_size: .; d_call: TRBD1; j_call: TRBJ2-7; cdr3_nt: TGTGCCAGCAGCGACCGGGACAGGGCCAACGAGCAGTACTTC; cdr3_aa: CASSDRDRANEQYF
v_call: TRBV4-2; clone_size: .; d_call: TRBD2; j_call: TRBJ2-1; cdr3_nt: TGTGCCAGCAGCCAAGACCGGACTAGCGGCTACAATGAGCAGTTCTTC; cdr3_aa: CASSQDRTSGYNEQFF
v_call: TRBV5-5; clone_size: few; d_call: .; j_call: TRBJ1-2; cdr3_nt: TGTGCCAGCAGTCCCCAAGCTAACTATGGCTACACCTTC; cdr3_aa: CASSPQANYGYTF
v_call: TRBV6-1; clone_size: .; d_call: TRBD2; j_call: TRBJ2-7; cdr3_nt: TGTGCCAGCAGACAAGGACTAGAGAGCTCCTACGAGCAGTACTTC; cdr3_aa: CASRQGLESSYEQYF
v_call: TRBV28; clone_size: .; d_call: .; j_call: TRBJ1-1; cdr3_nt: TGTGCCAGCAGTTTGCGGGGGATAGGCACTGAAGCTTTCTTT; cdr3_aa: CASSLRGIGTEAFF
v_call: TRBV28; clone_size: .; d_call: .; j_call: TRBJ2-1; cdr3_nt: TGTGCCAGCAGTAGCCCTCGGAGCGGTCTTGGAAATGAGCAGTTCTTC; cdr3_aa: CASSSPRSGLGNEQFF
v_call: TRBV4-2; clone_size: .; d_call: .; j_call: TRBJ1-1; cdr3_nt: TGTGCCAGCAGACAACGAACAGGGAGCACTGAAGCTTTCTTT; cdr3_aa: CASRQRTGSTEAFF
v_call: TRBV11-2; clone_size: .; d_call: TRBD2; j_call: TRBJ2-1; cdr3_nt: TGTGCCAGCAGCACAGTAGCGGGAGGGATGCTCAATGAGCAGTTCTTC; cdr3_aa: CASSTVAGGMLNEQFF
v_call: TRBV28; clone_size: .; d_call: .; j_call: TRBJ2-7; cdr3_nt: TGTGCCAGCAGTGACCGGAGACTTGCCTACGAGCAGTACTTC; cdr3_aa: CASSDRRLAYEQYF
v_call: TRBV2; clone_size: .; d_call: TRBD1; j_call: TRBJ1-1; cdr3_nt: TGTGCCAGCAGTGTGGGGACAGGAGGGACTGAAGCTTTCTTT; cdr3_aa: CASSVGTGGTEAFF
v_call: TRBV6-1; clone_size: .; d_call: .; j_call: TRBJ2-2; cdr3_nt: TGTGCCAGCAGCGCGGGACTTTTCACCGGGGAGCTGTTTTTT; cdr3_aa: CASSAGLFTGELFF
v_call: TRBV19; clone_size: .; d_call: TRBD1; j_call: TRBJ2-2; cdr3_nt: TGTGCCAGTAGTGGACAGGGGGCAGGGACCGGGGAGCTGTTTTTT; cdr3_aa: CASSGQGAGTGELFF
v_call: TRBV7-2; clone_size: few; d_call: .; j_call: TRBJ1-1; cdr3_nt: TGTGCCAGCAGCTTGGGGCACTATGAAGCTTTCTTT; cdr3_aa: CASSLGHYEAFF
v_call: TRBV28; clone_size: .; d_call: .; j_call: TRBJ2-7; cdr3_nt: TGTGCCAGCACCCTCAGGGGCAACGAGCAGTACTTC; cdr3_aa: CASTLRGNEQYF
v_call: TRBV10-3; clone_size: .; d_call: TRBD1; j_call: TRBJ1-2; cdr3_nt: TGTGCCATCACTCCGGGACAGCCGTTAAGTGGCTACACCTTC; cdr3_aa: CAITPGQPLSGYTF
v_call: TRBV28; clone_size: .; d_call: .; j_call: TRBJ1-5; cdr3_nt: TGTGCCAGCAGTTTATCTCGCCAGGGGTATCAGCCCCAGCATTTT; cdr3_aa: CASSLSRQGYQPQHF
v_call: TRBV5-1; clone_size: .; d_call: TRBD2; j_call: TRBJ2-5; cdr3_nt: TGCGCCAGCAGCTCGGGACTAGCGGGAGTCCGAAAGACCCAGTACTTC; cdr3_aa: CASSSGLAGVRKTQYF
v_call: TRBV18; clone_size: few; d_call: TRBD2; j_call: TRBJ2-1; cdr3_nt: TGTGCCAGCTCTACTGCTATAGCGGGCAGCTCCTACAATGAGCAGTTCTTC; cdr3_aa: CASSTAIAGSSYNEQFF
v_call: TRBV28; clone_size: .; d_call: .; j_call: TRBJ2-1; cdr3_nt: TGTGCCAGCAGTTTCCTTCGGAATGAGCAGTTCTTC; cdr3_aa: CASSFLRNEQFF
v_call: TRBV5-5; clone_size: .; d_call: .; j_call: TRBJ1-4; cdr3_nt: TGTGCCAGCAGTACGGGTAGGACTTCTAATGAAAAACTGTTTTTT; cdr3_aa: CASSTGRTSNEKLFF
v_call: TRBV5-1; clone_size: .; d_call: .; j_call: TRBJ2-5; cdr3_nt: TGCGCCAGCTCTTTACAGGGCGAAGAGACCCAGTACTTC; cdr3_aa: CASSLQGEETQYF
v_call: TRBV6-5; clone_size: .; d_call: TRBD1; j_call: TRBJ2-7; cdr3_nt: TGTGCCAGCAGTTACCGACAGGGGACGACCTACGAGCAGTACTTC; cdr3_aa: CASSYRQGTTYEQYF
v_call: TRBV4-1; clone_size: .; d_call: .; j_call: TRBJ2-3; cdr3_nt: TGCGCCAGCAGCCAAGAAGCGGGTGGACCCGGAGATACGCAGTATTTT; cdr3_aa: CASSQEAGGPGDTQYF
v_call: TRBV30; clone_size: .; d_call: .; j_call: TRBJ2-5; cdr3_nt: TGTGCCTGGAGACCGGCTATGGGGGGGCGAGAGACCCAGTACTTC; cdr3_aa: CAWRPAMGGRETQYF
v_call: TRBV2; clone_size: .; d_call: TRBD1; j_call: TRBJ1-5; cdr3_nt: TGTGCCAGCAGGACAGGGGGTGTAAGCAATCAGCCCCAGCATTTT; cdr3_aa: CASRTGGVSNQPQHF
v_call: TRBV6-6; clone_size: .; d_call: .; j_call: TRBJ2-1; cdr3_nt: TGTGCCAGCAGTTACTCCCCAGACCAGCATGAGCAGTTCTTC; cdr3_aa: CASSYSPDQHEQFF